The 12 T cell receptor beta chains reported below all come from one sample, sequenced in a study of regulatory T cells in long-lasting Graves disease. Both iRepertoire HTBI primers and Arm-PCR of CDR3 regions were used to build the TCR beta libraries. MiXCR, run by TCRdb on the multiplex PCR reads, gives a single entry per CDR3 protein. The sample yields hundreds of thousands of distinct CDR3 sequences, about 16% seen once. Time point noted: newly diagnosed GD, antithyroid drugs for less than 3 months. With RNA extracted from PBMCs as input, the TCR library was made. The sequencing used peripheral blood mononuclear cells (PBMCs), collected at new diagnosis, from a patient treated with antithyroid drugs. These TCRs come from a female donor with Graves disease.

This clonotype occurred many times. The rearrangement joins TRBV9 to TRBJ2-1, with D maybe TRBD2 (7 bases). There are 17 residues in the CDR3. V was clipped by 4 bases and J by 4 bases, with 21 bases between them. From germline, CDR1 is SGDLS and CDR2 YYNGEE. The CDR3 nucleotides are TGTGCCAGCAGCCCCGGCGTGGGCGGGGGCGGTTACAATGAGCAGTTCTTC. This translates into CASSPGVGGGGYNEQFF. The whole variable domain, filled in from reference TRBV9 and TRBJ2-1, reads DSGVTQTPKHLITATGQRVTLRCSPRSGDLSVYWYQQSLDQGLQFLIQYYNGEERAKGNILERFSAQQFPDLHSELNLSSLELGDSALYFCASSPGVGGGGYNEQFFGPGTRLTVL.

Ten or more counts support this clonotype. V usage is TRBV7-9 and J usage is TRBJ2-5; 7 nucleotides line up with TRBD1. Germline CDR1 SEHNR, CDR2 FQNEAQ (reference sequence). This CDR3 is built from 16 residues. With V trimmed by 5 bases and J by 1 base, 10 bases remained unmatched. CDR3: CASSPGTAQAQETQYF. In DNA, the CDR3 is TGTGCCAGCAGCCCCGGGACAGCCCAGGCCCAAGAGACCCAGTACTTC.

This clonotype has at least ten counts. The gene calls are TRBV6-1 and TRBJ1-2; D is unresolved. CDR1 and CDR2 (germline): MNHNS, SASEGT. Trimming took off 1 base at V and 1 base at J, with 7 bases between the two ends. The CDR3 sequence is 14 residues long. This CDR3 reads CASSEVGGNYGYTF. CDR3 bases: TGTGCCAGCAGTGAAGTGGGTGGTAACTATGGCTACACCTTC.

The rearrangement joins TRBV5-1 to TRBJ2-7, with 12 bases fitting TRBD2. J lost 0 bases, V lost 4 bases, and 5 bases had no gene match. CDR1 and CDR2 (germline): SGHRS, YFSETQ. This CDR3 is built from 16 residues. The CDR3 spells CASSPGGLAGSYEQYF. The CDR3 DNA reads as TGCGCCAGCAGCCCGGGGGGACTAGCGGGCTCCTACGAGCAGTACTTC.

This clonotype was recorded many times. This chain connects TRBV29-1 to TRBJ2-7; D possibly uses TRBD1 or TRBD2 (5 bases each). Trimming removed 6 bases at V and 6 bases at J, with 15 bases between. The CDR3 contains 12 residues. CDR1 and CDR2 from the germline V gene are SQVTM and ANQGSEA. CDR3 DNA sequence: TGCAGCGTACTGGGGGAAAGGGGCGAGCAGTACTTC. It codes for CSVLGERGEQYF.

To note about this clonotype: A much bigger clone sits one base away, suggesting this may be a read error. The chain uses TRBV6-2 or TRBV6-3 and TRBJ1-4; 7 bases map to TRBD1. The V segment lost 6 bases and the J segment 7 bases; nucleotides outside the gene matches: 11. Germline V gene sequence: CDR1 MNHEY, CDR2 SVGEGT. This CDR3 spans 15 amino acids. The CDR3 loop is CASRLSGQITEKLFF. The CDR3 coding sequence is TGTGCCAGCAGGTTATCGGGACAGATTACTGAAAAACTGTTTTTT.

This clonotype was seen repeatedly, ten times or more. DNA of the CDR3: TGTGCCACATTCCAGGGCAATGAAAAACTGTTTTTT. Translation gives CATFQGNEKLFF. The rearrangement joins TRBV2 to TRBJ1-4; perhaps TRBD1 as D (5 bases). Trimming stripped 10 bases from V and 5 bases from J, with 11 bases between. Germline V gene lookup returns CDR1 SNHLY and CDR2 FYNNEI. CDR3 length: 12 amino acids.

This clonotype was seen repeatedly, ten times or more. This rearrangement joins TRBV5-5 to TRBJ2-5; D not certain. This CDR3 has 14 residues. Trimming shortened V by 4 bases and J by 4 bases, and 14 bases separated the two germline ends. Germline loops: CDR1 SGHKS, CDR2 YYEKEE (reference sequence). The CDR3 is CASSPRSGGETQYF. The CDR3 region has the DNA TGTGCCAGCAGCCCGCGATCTGGCGGAGAGACCCAGTACTTC.

The rearrangement joins TRBV10-3 to TRBJ1-5, with 8 bases that match TRBD1. The CDR3 is 16 residues long. Germline-derived CDR1 and CDR2 are ENHRY and SYGVKD. Trimming took 10 bases from V and 1 from J; bases not matched to a gene: 12. CDR3 sequence: CATGSTGQGSNQPQHF. CDR3 bases: TGTGCCACCGGCTCAACCGGACAGGGAAGCAATCAGCCCCAGCATTTT.

This clonotype appeared many times. This sequence joins TRBV28 and TRBJ1-2; tentative D call: TRBD1 (5 bases). V was trimmed by 2 bases and J by 6 bases, leaving 19 bases between them. This CDR3 contains 16 residues. The germline gives CDR1 MDHEN, CDR2 SYDVKM. This chain's CDR3 is CASSLDGTPRPHGYTF. CDR3 bases: TGTGCCAGCAGTTTAGATGGGACGCCCAGGCCCCATGGCTACACCTTC.

The chain recombines TRBV7-2 with TRBJ2-3; 8 bases map to TRBD2. CDR1 and CDR2 (germline): SGHTA, FQGNSA. V gave up 1 base and J gave up 2 bases; unmatched junction bases: 5. The CDR3 consists of 16 residues. The CDR3 loop is CASSLGGGPSTDTQYF. As DNA, the CDR3 is TGTGCCAGCAGCTTAGGCGGGGGGCCGTCCACAGATACGCAGTATTTT.

This clonotype was observed many times. This chain connects TRBV5-5 to TRBJ1-3; no clear D. Looked up from germline, CDR1 is SGHKS and CDR2 is YYEKEE (reference sequence). V lost 4 bases to trimming and J lost 4 bases, with 15 bases between them. There are 15 residues in the CDR3. As DNA, the CDR3 is TGTGCCAGCAGCCCGACCCGGGTCCCCGGAAACACCATATATTTT. This encodes CASSPTRVPGNTIYF.